This paragraph covers one T cell receptor beta chain sequence. This entry comes from a study of blood T cell repertoires in COVID-19. Overall study context: Collection of acute and convalescent COVID-19 samples took place in the United States, Italy and Spain.

Sequenced by immunoSEQ multiplex PCR; TCRdb stores in-frame clones only, minus some. The profile shows 200,000 to 250,000 clones, 70% to 90% of them singletons. The Seattle site enrolled patients during active infection and followed them longitudinally. The source of this sequence is a man in his fifties with COVID-19, enrolled during active disease. The sample taken for sequencing was peripheral blood.

The CDR3 sequence is CASSEGLAGAFQFF. Written as DNA, the CDR3 is TGTGCCAGCAGCGAGGGTCTAGCGGGGGCCTTCCAGTTCTTC. The rearrangement joins TRBV5-6 to TRBJ2-1; 10 nucleotides align to TRBD2. The CDR3 spans 14 residues. Germline lookup yields CDR1 SGHDT and CDR2 YYEEEE. Trimming cost V 4 bases and J 13 bases; bases outside gene matches: 11.